One sample yielded the 30 T cell receptor beta chains listed below, sequenced in a study of OX40 agonist ivuxolimab in advanced cancers. The data were produced by immunoSEQ multiplex PCR, yet TCRdb's version contains in-frame clones alone and is incomplete. The sample carries fewer than 120,000 clones, 89% recorded once. This sample comprised CD4+ or CD8+ T cells sorted from blood, obtained in a trial of the OX40 agonist ivuxolimab. These receptors came from an adult with an advanced solid tumor such as melanoma, head and neck, liver or kidney cancer.

The V call is TRBV10-3, the J call TRBJ2-2; either TRBD1 or TRBD2 may fit D (5 bases each). Germline values: CDR1 ENHRY, CDR2 SYGVKD. The CDR3 covers 16 residues. Trimming took off 0 bases at V and 3 bases at J, with 11 bases between the two ends. DNA of the CDR3: TGTGCCATCAGTGAGTCGATAGGGACGGACACCGGGGAGCTGTTTTTT. Translating it yields CAISESIGTDTGELFF.

This clone was counted a single time. The chain couples TRBV5-1 to TRBJ2-3, with D perhaps TRBD2 (6 bases). Trimming removed 3 bases at V and 4 bases at J, with 15 bases between. Germline values: CDR1 SGHRS, CDR2 YFSETQ. The CDR3 sequence is 15 residues long. The CDR3 here is CASSSHTGAADTQYF. CDR3 coding DNA: TGCGCCAGCAGCTCCCACACGGGAGCGGCAGATACGCAGTATTTT.

This chain uses TRBV12-5 with TRBJ1-5; D unclear. Trimming took 1 base from V and 10 from J, leaving 11 bases between them. From germline, CDR1 is LGHNT and CDR2 FRNRAP. The CDR3 totals 13 residues. The CDR3 sequence: CASGLGTESPQHF. CDR3 DNA sequence: TGTGCTAGTGGTTTGGGTACGGAGTCACCCCAGCATTTT.

The chain has TRBV29-1 and TRBJ2-4; D not resolved. The germline V and J ends were trimmed by 4 bases and 0 bases, with 13 bases remaining between them. The CDR3 covers 15 residues. Germline lookup yields CDR1 SQVTM and CDR2 ANQGSEA. CDR3 sequence reads: CSVVLALLAKNIQYF. The CDR3 nucleotides are TGCAGCGTTGTCCTGGCCCTCCTAGCCAAAAACATTCAGTACTTC.

This chain links TRBV29-1 with TRBJ1-1; 10 bases are shared with TRBD1. The CDR3 length is 13 residues. Germline CDR1 is SQVTM and CDR2 is ANQGSEA. The ends lost 6 bases at V and 3 bases at J; junction bases unmatched: 4. The DNA for the CDR3 is TGCAGCGTGGGACAGGGGCGGGACACTGAAGCTTTCTTT. Translating gives CSVGQGRDTEAFF.

CDR3 sequence reads: CASRAGTGYEQYF. CDR3 coding DNA: TGTGCCAGCAGGGCCGGGACAGGCTACGAGCAGTACTTC. V usage is TRBV6-5 and J usage is TRBJ2-7; 8 positions match TRBD1. The ends lost 6 bases at V and 3 bases at J; junction bases unmatched: 4. Germline V gene sequence: CDR1 MNHEY, CDR2 SVGAGI. The CDR3 runs to 13 residues.

The V gene is TRBV5-6, the J gene TRBJ2-7; TRBD1 aligns across 7 bases. The germline CDR1 and CDR2 sequences are SGHDT and YYEEEE. The V segment lost 4 bases and the J segment 4 bases; nucleotides outside the gene matches: 11. The CDR3 loop spans 15 amino acids. In DNA form, the CDR3 reads TGTGCCAGCAGCCGACAGGGTTCCGAACTATACGAGCAGTACTTC. Its protein product is CASSRQGSELYEQYF.

The chain is built from TRBV27 and TRBJ2-7; D is undetermined. V lost 2 bases and J lost 3, with 17 bases in between. The CDR3 is 16 residues long. Germline lookup yields CDR1 MNHEY and CDR2 SMNVEV (reference sequence). The CDR3 nucleotides read TGTGCCAGCAGTTTAGGTTTCAGCCGCCCTAACTACGAGCAGTACTTC. Protein: CASSLGFSRPNYEQYF.

This chain joins TRBV13 and TRBJ2-7; TRBD1 agrees at 9 bases. The CDR3 totals 13 residues. Germline V gene lookup returns CDR1 PRHDT and CDR2 FYEKMQ (reference sequence). Losses at the gene ends were 5 bases for V and 5 bases for J; bases not matched to a gene: 4. CDR3 region: CASSLGQGDEQYF. Here the CDR3 DNA reads TGTGCCAGCAGCCTGGGACAGGGAGACGAGCAGTACTTC. The complete variable domain, with remaining parts taken from reference TRBV13 and TRBJ2-7, reads AAGVIQSPRHLIKEKRETATLKCYPIPRHDTVYWYQQGPGQDPQFLISFYEKMQSDKGSIPDRFSAQQFSDYHSELNMSSLELGDSALYFCASSLGQGDEQYFGPGTRLTVT.

The sample holds a few counts of this clone. This chain uses TRBV28 with TRBJ1-3; D might be TRBD1 (5 bases). V was cut by 4 bases and J by 0 bases, with 13 bases left in between. Germline V gene data show CDR1 as MDHEN and CDR2 as SYDVKM. The CDR3 extends over 16 amino acids. This CDR3 reads CASSSGTFGSGNTIYF. In DNA, the CDR3 is TGTGCCAGCAGTTCTGGGACTTTTGGCTCTGGAAACACCATATATTTT.

The chain combines TRBV9 with TRBJ2-2, with TRBD1 matching 7 bases. The CDR3 sequence is 18 residues long. Germline CDR1 and CDR2: SGDLS and YYNGEE. With V trimmed by 0 bases and J by 6 bases, 14 bases remained unmatched. The CDR3 nucleotides are TGTGCCAGCAGCGTAGAAGACAGGGCCCTTTTACACTCCGGGGAGCTGTTTTTT. Its protein is CASSVEDRALLHSGELFF. Full variable domain (remainder filled in from reference TRBV9 and TRBJ2-2): DSGVTQTPKHLITATGQRVTLRCSPRSGDLSVYWYQQSLDQGLQFLIQYYNGEERAKGNILERFSAQQFPDLHSELNLSSLELGDSALYFCASSVEDRALLHSGELFFGEGSRLTVL.

Only one count was recorded for this clone. The genes are TRBV5-5 and TRBJ2-2; TRBD1 matches at 9 bases. CDR3 length: 16 amino acids. V lost 4 bases to trimming and J lost 5 bases; unmatched junction nucleotides: 9. Germline V gene sequence: CDR1 SGHKS, CDR2 YYEKEE (reference sequence). The CDR3 here is CASSPGTGPITGELFF. For the CDR3, the DNA is TGTGCCAGCAGCCCCGGGACAGGGCCGATTACCGGGGAGCTGTTTTTT.

The chain employs TRBV6-1 and TRBJ1-1; unclear D gene. Trimming shortened V by 3 bases and J by 11 bases, and 13 bases separated the two germline ends. Germline V CDR1 and CDR2: MNHNS, SASEGT. The CDR3 loop spans 12 amino acids. The CDR3 DNA sequence: TGTGCCAGCAGTGAGGCGAGGGCTCGCGCTTTCTTT. It is translated as CASSEARARAFF.

The CDR3 coding sequence is TGTGCCAGCTCAACGGACAGGGGGAGCAATCAGCCCCAGCATTTT. Its translation: CASSTDRGSNQPQHF. J is TRBJ1-5 and V is TRBV18; 10 bases map to TRBD1. The germline V gene encodes CDR1 KGHSH and CDR2 LQKENI. Trimming removed 5 bases from V and 1 base from J; junction bases left unmatched: 2. The CDR3 is 15 residues long.

This clone was seen just once. The chain links TRBV6-5 to TRBJ2-7; the match to TRBD2 covers 9 bases. With 4 bases clipped from V and 3 bases from J, the junction kept 4 bases outside the gene matches. Germline CDR1 reads MNHEY; CDR2 reads SVGAGI. There are 14 residues in the CDR3. CDR3 sequence reads: CASSSGTSNYEQYF. In DNA form, the CDR3 reads TGTGCCAGCAGTTCCGGGACTAGCAACTACGAGCAGTACTTC.

This clone was recorded once. The chain is built from TRBV9 and TRBJ1-3; D gene ambiguous. Per germline, CDR1 SGDLS and CDR2 YYNGEE. Between the trimmed V and J ends, which lost 1 base and 2 bases, there was a span of 10 bases. CDR3 length equals 15 residues. The CDR3 DNA follows: TGTGCCAGCAGCGTAACCGTGGGAACTGGAAACACCATATATTTT. Protein: CASSVTVGTGNTIYF.

The gene calls are TRBV7-2 and TRBJ1-5; tentatively, D is TRBD1 (5 bases). The CDR3 loop spans 13 amino acids. The V and J ends lost 1 base and 9 bases respectively, with 10 bases between them. The V gene's germline CDR1 is SGHTA and CDR2 FQGNSA. CDR3 in DNA: TGTGCCAGCAGCTTAGATTACAGGAGGCCCCAGCATTTT. Amino acids: CASSLDYRRPQHF.

The V gene is TRBV7-2, the J gene TRBJ1-1, with D tentatively TRBD1 (5 bases). Germline V gene lookup returns CDR1 SGHTA and CDR2 FQGNSA. The CDR3 spans 13 residues. V lost 5 bases, J lost 1 base, and 8 bases lay in between. The CDR3 DNA reads as TGTGCCAGCAGCCGACAGCGGAACACTGAAGCTTTCTTT. Amino acid sequence: CASSRQRNTEAFF.

The J gene is TRBJ2-1, the V gene TRBV18; D remains unclear. V lost 0 bases, J lost 2 bases, and 5 bases lay in between. Germline loops: CDR1 KGHSH, CDR2 LQKENI. The CDR3 loop spans 14 amino acids. Written as DNA, the CDR3 is TGTGCCAGCTCACCACCTACAGCCTACAATGAGCAGTTCTTC. It specifies CASSPPTAYNEQFF. Together with reference TRBV18 and TRBJ2-1, the CDR3 gives the full variable domain: NAGVMQNPRHLVRRRGQEARLRCSPMKGHSHVYWYRQLPEEGLKFMVYLQKENIIDESGMPKERFSAEFPKEGPSILRIQQVVRGDSAAYFCASSPPTAYNEQFFGPGTRLTVL.

The chain has TRBV30 and TRBJ2-7; the match to TRBD2 covers 8 bases. From germline, CDR1 is GTSNPN and CDR2 SVGIG (reference sequence). This CDR3 region has 13 residues. V dropped 8 bases and J dropped 4; count of bases not matched to a gene: 10. DNA for the CDR3: TGTGCCCAAAGCGGGAGAGTCGTTTACGAGCAGTACTTC. It specifies CAQSGRVVYEQYF.

The rearrangement joins TRBV19 to TRBJ2-3; a weak D match, TRBD2 (5 bases). CDR1 is LNHDA and CDR2 is SQIVND in the germline V gene (reference sequence). V lost 10 bases and J 1 base, leaving 12 bases between the germline ends. CDR3 length equals 13 residues. The CDR3 nucleotides read TGTGCCACCCGACGGGATCGCACAGATACGCAGTATTTT. This codes for CATRRDRTDTQYF.

This clone was seen just once. V and J are TRBV18 and TRBJ1-3; D is possibly TRBD1 (6 bases). The CDR3 spans 15 residues. Germline V lookup: CDR1 KGHSH, CDR2 LQKENI. The germline V and J ends were trimmed by 4 bases and 2 bases, with 12 bases remaining between them. The CDR3 spells CASSQRGGPGNTIYF. Here the CDR3 DNA reads TGTGCCAGCTCACAAAGGGGGGGCCCTGGAAACACCATATATTTT. Full variable domain (rest looked up from reference TRBV18 and TRBJ1-3): NAGVMQNPRHLVRRRGQEARLRCSPMKGHSHVYWYRQLPEEGLKFMVYLQKENIIDESGMPKERFSAEFPKEGPSILRIQQVVRGDSAAYFCASSQRGGPGNTIYFGEGSWLTVV.

The rearrangement uses TRBV6-1 and TRBJ2-3; no clear D gene. The germline V gene has CDR1 MNHNS and CDR2 SASEGT. This CDR3 is built from 14 residues. Trimming pared 7 bases from V and 0 bases from J, leaving 11 bases between. The CDR3 is CASNEPVSTDTQYF. CDR3 in DNA: TGTGCCAGCAACGAGCCAGTGAGCACAGATACGCAGTATTTT.

The chain recombines TRBV2 with TRBJ1-2; D possibly corresponds to TRBD1 (6 bases). The germline CDR1 and CDR2 sequences are SNHLY and FYNNEI. This CDR3 contains 13 residues. The germline V and J ends were trimmed by 2 bases and 4 bases, with 8 bases remaining between them. DNA of the CDR3: TGTGCCAGCAGTGAACGGGGGCTCTATGGCTACACCTTC. This encodes CASSERGLYGYTF. Looking up the rest from reference TRBV2 and TRBJ1-2 gives the full variable domain: EPEVTQTPSHQVTQMGQEVILRCVPISNHLYFYWYRQILGQKVEFLVSFYNNEISEKSEIFDDQFSVERPDGSNFTLKIRSTKLEDSAMYFCASSERGLYGYTFGSGTRLTVV.

This chain connects TRBV5-4 to TRBJ2-3, with TRBD2 matching 15 bases. The CDR3 has 16 residues. The V gene end was trimmed by 3 bases and the J gene end by 6 bases; junction bases not matched to a gene: 5. Germline V gene data show CDR1 as SGHNT and CDR2 as YYREEE (reference sequence). The CDR3, as DNA: TGTGCCAGCAGCTCCCGGACTAGCGGGAGGGGGGATACGCAGTATTTT. Translated, it gives CASSSRTSGRGDTQYF. The variable domain in full, with the rest retrieved from reference TRBV5-4 and TRBJ2-3, is ETGVTQSPTHLIKTRGQQVTLRCSSQSGHNTVSWYQQALGQGPQFIFQYYREEENGRGNFPPRFSGLQFPNYSSELNVNALELDDSALYLCASSSRTSGRGDTQYFGPGTRLTVL.

The V call is TRBV7-2, the J call TRBJ1-1, with D perhaps TRBD1 (5 bases). CDR3 length: 12 amino acids. Germline lookup yields CDR1 SGHTA and CDR2 FQGNSA. V gave up 2 bases and J gave up 8 bases, with 9 bases separating them. CDR3: CASSLYGQEAFF. The CDR3 bases are TGTGCCAGCAGCTTATATGGACAAGAAGCTTTCTTT.

The V call is TRBV7-2, the J call TRBJ2-6, with D possibly called TRBD1 or TRBD2 (5 bases each). V dropped 0 bases and J dropped 0 bases, with 6 bases sitting between them. This CDR3 spans 16 amino acids. Germline V CDR1 and CDR2: SGHTA, FQGNSA. The CDR3 is CASSLAGTSGANVLTF. The CDR3, as DNA: TGTGCCAGCAGCTTAGCGGGGACCTCTGGGGCCAACGTCCTGACTTTC.

CDR3 amino acids: CASSLVGAGGYTF. The CDR3 nucleotides read TGTGCCAGCAGTTTAGTGGGAGCGGGGGGCTACACCTTC. The gene calls are TRBV27 and TRBJ1-2; no clear D gene. Germline CDR1 and CDR2: MNHEY and SMNVEV (reference sequence). The V and J ends lost 2 bases and 8 bases respectively, with 12 bases between them. The CDR3 spans 13 residues.

With respect to this clone: Germline is not matched at one junction end, which may reflect a read error. This chain connects TRBV11-1 to TRBJ2-5; 8 bases match TRBD1. The CDR3 runs to 13 residues. Germline V gives CDR1 SGHAT, CDR2 FQDESV (reference sequence). CDR3: CASSVAGGSTQYF. Written as DNA, the CDR3 is TGTGCCAGCAGCGTAGCAGGGGGCTCGACCCAGTACTTC. Variable domain in full (rest from reference TRBV11-1 and TRBJ2-5): EAEVAQSPRYKITEKSQAVAFWCDPISGHATLYWYRQILGQGPELLVQFQDESVVDDSQLPKDRFSAERLKGVDSTLKIQPAELGDSAMYLCASSVAGGSTQYFGPGTRLLVL.

In DNA, the CDR3 is TGTGCCAGCAGCTCCGGGACTAGTAGGGGAGAGCAGTTCTTC. Translation: CASSSGTSRGEQFF. The rearrangement uses TRBV7-3 and TRBJ2-1, with 8 bases fitting TRBD2. Germline assignment: CDR1 SGHTA and CDR2 FQGTGA. The CDR3 contains 14 residues. Trimming at V came to 4 bases and at J to 10 bases, leaving 9 bases not matched to a gene. The full variable domain, in which reference TRBV7-3 and TRBJ2-1 provide the parts outside the CDR3, is GAGVSQTPSNKVTEKGKYVELRCDPISGHTALYWYRQSLGQGPEFLIYFQGTGAADDSGLPNDRFFAVRPEGSVSTLKIQRTERGDSAVYLCASSSGTSRGEQFFGPGTRLTVL.